The present entry profiles one T cell receptor (beta chain) with its context. Methods used by the authors: Reference gene primer amplification yielded estimated nucleated cell counts. Assay used: immunoSEQ multiplex PCR; TCRdb lists only in-frame clones, some missing. Clone size and the V and J calls come from that table; the DNA yielded D and trimming. The sample carries roughly 250,000 clones, around 90% recorded once. Participant-reported clinical history was the basis for cohort assignment. All exposed participants met a person with COVID-19 within 2 weeks before entering the study. The data derive from a study of blood T cell repertoires in COVID-19. Study-level information: Sources were T cells, B-cell-depleted T cells, or PBMCs; the material itself was cDNA or gDNA.

Germline values: CDR1 MDHEN, CDR2 SYDVKM. V was trimmed by 7 bases and J by 1 base, leaving 11 bases between them. The CDR3 is 15 amino acids. The rearrangement joins TRBV28 to TRBJ1-6; no definite D call. The sequencing sample was made of PBMCs or T cells enriched from blood (not recorded which). The clonotype was recovered from a man between 50 and 59 years old who had been exposed to COVID-19. The CDR3 nucleotides are TGTGCCAGCACCATAATGGAGTCCTATAATTCACCCCTCCACTTT. Its protein is CASTIMESYNSPLHF.